The clone carrying this T cell receptor beta chain was counted a few times. Antigen specificity is unknown. This sample is drawn from a study of post-analysis software for immune sequencing data. The V segment lost 1 base and the J segment 7 bases; nucleotides outside the gene matches: 6. CDR3 length: 14 residues. TCR beta libraries were prepared from cDNA with unique molecular identifiers. TCRdb re-called the PCR reads with MiXCR, one entry per CDR3 protein. The sample lists a few hundred thousand distinct CDR3 sequences; about a third were seen once. Findings and limits, study-wide: With TRBV5-6, TRBV5-1 and TRBV20-1 included, five TRBV segments were more frequent in patients than in controls. Relative to controls, patients with multiple sclerosis showed significantly lower normalized Chao1 diversity.

The rearrangement uses TRBV12-3 or TRBV12-4 and TRBJ1-2; TRBD1 agrees at 7 bases. The sequenced material came from blood. The TCR comes from a girl aged 5 to 17 with multiple sclerosis. CDR3 DNA: TGTGCCAGCAGTTTAGGCGCAGGGGGAGGTGGCTACACCTTC. It specifies CASSLGAGGGGYTF.